This passage covers 9 T cell receptor beta chains from one sample sequenced in a study of cytomegalovirus exposure and HLA in healthy donors. 60 Vbeta and 13 Jbeta primers were used in PCR. Sequencing used immunoSEQ multiplex PCR; TCRdb keeps in-frame clones, though not all of them. This table has over 150,000 clones, around 73% appearing once. Sequencing used PBMCs. Receptor source: a woman between 18 and 29 years old in good health and CMV-seropositive.

The chain carries TRBV5-1 and TRBJ2-3; D is possibly TRBD2 (6 bases). Trimming removed 3 bases from V and 3 bases from J, with 8 bases in between. From germline, CDR1 is SGHRS and CDR2 YFSETQ. There are 13 residues in the CDR3. The CDR3 loop reads CASSYSGTDTQYF. In DNA form, the CDR3 reads TGCGCCAGCAGCTACAGCGGGACAGATACGCAGTATTTT.

The chain employs TRBV9 and TRBJ1-2; D is unresolved. The germline V gene encodes CDR1 SGDLS and CDR2 YYNGEE. This CDR3 contains 13 residues. Trimming took 0 bases from V and 8 from J, leaving 11 bases between them. DNA of the CDR3: TGTGCCAGCAGCGTAGACTCGGGGTTCGGCTACACCTTC. Translation: CASSVDSGFGYTF.

The chain couples TRBV25-1 to TRBJ1-2, with TRBD1 matching 7 bases. The junction had 3 bases not matched to a gene; V was cut back by 10 bases and J by 7 bases. This CDR3 is built from 10 residues. From germline, CDR1 is MGHDK and CDR2 SYGVNS. The CDR3 DNA is TGTGCCACTCAGGGGGGTGGCTACACCTTC. Translated: CATQGGGYTF.

This chain uses TRBV29-1 with TRBJ2-7; TRBD1 aligns across 7 bases. Germline lookup yields CDR1 SQVTM and CDR2 ANQGSEA. Unmatched junction bases numbered 5, after V lost 1 base and J lost 5 bases. CDR3 length equals 13 residues. The CDR3 here is CSVEGTGYDEQYF. CDR3 nucleotides: TGCAGCGTTGAAGGGACAGGTTACGACGAGCAGTACTTC.

The CDR3 DNA sequence: TGTGCCAGCTCACCACGCCAGGGGGGTACCACCGGGGAGCTGTTTTTT. Its protein product is CASSPRQGGTTGELFF. V and J are TRBV18 and TRBJ2-2, with D maybe TRBD1 (7 bases). The V gene's germline CDR1 is KGHSH and CDR2 LQKENI. The CDR3 extends over 16 amino acids. Trimming cost V 1 base and J 4 bases, with 13 bases left between them. The whole variable domain, remainder taken from reference TRBV18 and TRBJ2-2, is NAGVMQNPRHLVRRRGQEARLRCSPMKGHSHVYWYRQLPEEGLKFMVYLQKENIIDESGMPKERFSAEFPKEGPSILRIQQVVRGDSAAYFCASSPRQGGTTGELFFGEGSRLTVL.

The V gene is TRBV7-2, the J gene TRBJ1-2; D perhaps matches TRBD1 (5 bases). The V end lost 3 bases, the J end lost 8 bases, and 16 bases lay between the germline ends. Germline CDR1 is SGHTA and CDR2 is FQGNSA. The length of the CDR3 is 14 residues. The CDR3 here is CASSFNARGEGYTF. The CDR3 DNA sequence: TGTGCCAGCAGCTTCAACGCCCGGGGGGAGGGCTACACCTTC.

This clone was counted a single time. The chain uses TRBV6-6 and TRBJ2-5; 12 nucleotides align to TRBD2. The CDR3 totals 16 residues. Germline CDR1 reads MNHNY; CDR2 reads SVGAGI (reference sequence). V gave up 4 bases and J gave up 5 bases; unmatched junction bases: 8. For the CDR3, the DNA is TGTGCCAGCAGTTCCCTGGCTAGCGGGGGGGCCGAGACCCAGTACTTC. This codes for CASSSLASGGAETQYF.

The chain combines TRBV6-5 with TRBJ1-2; TRBD1 aligns across 8 bases. The CDR3 covers 15 residues. The trim removed 3 bases at V and 6 bases at J, leaving 9 bases unmatched. The germline CDR1 and CDR2 sequences are MNHEY and SVGAGI. CDR3 residues: CASSYRAGGTNGYTF. The CDR3 coding sequence is TGTGCCAGCAGTTATCGGGCAGGGGGCACGAATGGCTACACCTTC.

The chain is built from TRBV5-1 and TRBJ1-3; 12 bases are a match to TRBD1. CDR3 length equals 16 residues. The trim removed 4 bases at V and 2 bases at J, leaving 4 bases unmatched. Germline V gene lookup returns CDR1 SGHRS and CDR2 YFSETQ. CDR3 nucleotide sequence: TGCGCCAGCAGCCCGGGACAGGGGGCGCCTGGAAACACCATATATTTT. This sequence encodes CASSPGQGAPGNTIYF.